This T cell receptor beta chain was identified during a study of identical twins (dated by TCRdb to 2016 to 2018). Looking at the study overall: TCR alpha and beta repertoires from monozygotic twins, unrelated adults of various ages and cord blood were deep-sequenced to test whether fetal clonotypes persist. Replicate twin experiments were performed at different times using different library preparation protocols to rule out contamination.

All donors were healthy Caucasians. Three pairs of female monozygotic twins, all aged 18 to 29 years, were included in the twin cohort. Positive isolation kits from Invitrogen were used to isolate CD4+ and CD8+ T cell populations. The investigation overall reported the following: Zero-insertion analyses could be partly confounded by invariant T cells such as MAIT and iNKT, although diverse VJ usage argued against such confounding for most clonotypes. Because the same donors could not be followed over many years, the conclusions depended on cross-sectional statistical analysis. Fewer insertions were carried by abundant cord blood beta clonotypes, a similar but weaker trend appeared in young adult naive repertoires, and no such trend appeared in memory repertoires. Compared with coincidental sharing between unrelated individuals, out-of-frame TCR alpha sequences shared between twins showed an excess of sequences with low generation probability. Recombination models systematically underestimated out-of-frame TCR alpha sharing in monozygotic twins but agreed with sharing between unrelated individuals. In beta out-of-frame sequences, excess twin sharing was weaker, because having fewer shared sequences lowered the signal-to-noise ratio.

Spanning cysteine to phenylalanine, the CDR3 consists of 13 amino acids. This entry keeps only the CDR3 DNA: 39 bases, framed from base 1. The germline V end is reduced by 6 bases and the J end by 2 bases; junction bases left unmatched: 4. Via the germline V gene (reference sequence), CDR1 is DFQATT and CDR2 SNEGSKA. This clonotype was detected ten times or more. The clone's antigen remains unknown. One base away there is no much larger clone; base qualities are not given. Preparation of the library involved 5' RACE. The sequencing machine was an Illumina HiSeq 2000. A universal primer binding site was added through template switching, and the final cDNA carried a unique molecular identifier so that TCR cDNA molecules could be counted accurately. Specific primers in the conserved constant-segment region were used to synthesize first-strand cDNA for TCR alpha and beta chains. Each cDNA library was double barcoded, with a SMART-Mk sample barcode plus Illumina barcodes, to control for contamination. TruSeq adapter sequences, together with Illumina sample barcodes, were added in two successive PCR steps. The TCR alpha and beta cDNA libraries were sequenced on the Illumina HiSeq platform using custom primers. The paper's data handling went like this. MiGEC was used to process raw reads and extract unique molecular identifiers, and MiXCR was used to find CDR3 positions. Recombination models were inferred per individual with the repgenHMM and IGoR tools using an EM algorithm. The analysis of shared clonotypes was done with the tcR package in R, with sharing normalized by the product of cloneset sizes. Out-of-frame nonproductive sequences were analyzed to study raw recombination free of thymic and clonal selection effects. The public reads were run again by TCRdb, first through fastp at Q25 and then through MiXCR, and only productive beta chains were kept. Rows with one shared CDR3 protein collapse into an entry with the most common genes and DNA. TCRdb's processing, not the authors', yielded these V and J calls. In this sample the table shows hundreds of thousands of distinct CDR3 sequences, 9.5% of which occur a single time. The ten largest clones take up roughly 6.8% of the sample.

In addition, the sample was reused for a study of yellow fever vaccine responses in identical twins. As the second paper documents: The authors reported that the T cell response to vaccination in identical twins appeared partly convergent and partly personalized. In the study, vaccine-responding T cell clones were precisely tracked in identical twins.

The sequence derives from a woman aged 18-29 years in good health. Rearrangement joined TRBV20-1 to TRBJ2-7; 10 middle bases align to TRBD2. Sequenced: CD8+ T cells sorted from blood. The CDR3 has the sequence CSALSGRAYEQYF. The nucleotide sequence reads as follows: TGCAGTGCACTGAGCGGGAGGGCCTACGAGCAGTACTTC.